The source of this TCR beta chain is a study of radiation and T cells in renal cell carcinoma. The germline CDR1 and CDR2 sequences are SGHRS and YFSETQ. This CDR3 is built from 11 residues. Documented treatment: 15 Gy SBRT to primary tumor, nephrectomy 4 weeks later. Nephrectomy followed 15 Gy stereotactic body radiation by 4 weeks. Details on this clone: Antigen: not known. Its ends do not fully match the called genes, so a read error is possible.

Study conclusions and caveats: In nephrectomy-only tumors, top 100 clonotypes averaged around 40%, versus 54% irradiated. In blood, top tumor clones expanded by 2 weeks, shrinking by 4. Baseline intratumoral clonotype presence is unknown without pretreatment biopsies.

Sequencing used immunoSEQ multiplex PCR; TCRdb keeps in-frame clones, though not all of them. Of approximately 15,000 clones listed, around three fifths were seen once; the top ten hold roughly a quarter. The specimen was tumor tissue, collected from a patient whose treatment included radiotherapy and nephrectomy. The receptor was isolated from a woman in her seventies with renal cell carcinoma. The chain carries TRBV5-1 and TRBJ2-5; D unresolved. CDR3 nucleotide sequence: TGCGCCAGCAGCTCCGAAGAGACCCATTACTTC. This codes for CASSSEETHYF.